Listed here are 13 T cell receptor beta chains from one sample, sequenced in a study of T cells in Graves' hyperthyroidism and ophthalmopathy (dated by TCRdb to about 2019). The method was multiplex PCR. Data came from an Illumina HiSeq 2000. Amplification of TCR beta CDR3 regions was carried out from RNA transcripts. The first round of RT-PCR for the TCR CDR3 was performed with the HTBI primer set and the Qiagen OneStep RT-PCR kit. TCRdb reprocessed the public reads (quality trimming at Q25 with fastp, clone calling with MiXCR) and kept in-frame beta chains. A single entry per CDR3 protein holds the most common genes and DNA from its merged rows. The sample table records about 270,000 distinct CDR3 sequences; about 20% of these occur just once. The top ten clonotypes cover around 65% of the sample. Sequenced: blood. Receptors originate from a man in his thirties or forties with Graves' ophthalmopathy.

At least ten counts were recorded for this clonotype. The chain combines TRBV12-3 or TRBV12-4 with TRBJ2-5; 12 nucleotides line up with TRBD2. Unmatched junction bases numbered 8, after V lost 2 bases and J lost 4 bases. CDR3 length equals 17 residues. As DNA, the CDR3 is TGTGCCAGCAGTTTATCGCTAGCGGGAGGGCCGGGAGAGACCCAGTACTTC. Encoded protein: CASSLSLAGGPGETQYF.

The chain combines TRBV27 with TRBJ2-1; TRBD2 agrees at 10 bases. Germline assignment: CDR1 MNHEY and CDR2 SMNVEV (reference sequence). The CDR3 spans 16 residues. J lost 4 bases, V lost 3 bases, and 6 bases had no gene match. CDR3 sequence (DNA): TGTGCCAGCAGTTTCTCTAGCGGGAGCCCTTACAATGAGCAGTTCTTC. Encoded protein: CASSFSSGSPYNEQFF.

The rearrangement joins TRBV28 to TRBJ2-6, with 7 nucleotides matching TRBD2. The CDR3 loop spans 17 amino acids. V lost 7 bases to trimming and J lost 2 bases; unmatched junction nucleotides: 11. Germline assignment: CDR1 MDHEN and CDR2 SYDVKM. The CDR3 DNA sequence: TGTGCCAGCACTCAAACTGGGGGGAGGGCTGGGGCCAACGTCCTGACTTTC. Protein product: CASTQTGGRAGANVLTF.

This clonotype showed up just a few times. This chain links TRBV5-1 with TRBJ2-7; 13 nucleotides line up with TRBD2. The V gene's germline CDR1 is SGHRS and CDR2 YFSETQ. The CDR3 loop spans 18 amino acids. V was pared by 4 bases and J by 0 bases, with 10 bases of the junction left unmatched. The CDR3 reads CASSAGWTSGGSSYEQYF. The CDR3 region has the DNA TGCGCCAGCAGCGCGGGATGGACTAGCGGGGGTAGCTCCTACGAGCAGTACTTC.

J is TRBJ1-3 and V is TRBV12-3 or TRBV12-4, with D unresolved. This CDR3 comprises 13 residues. Trimming removed 4 bases from V and 7 bases from J, with 11 bases in between. CDR3: CASSSDRFNTIYF. The CDR3 DNA is TGTGCCAGCAGTTCGGACCGATTTAACACCATATATTTT.

Of note for this clonotype: Mismatch with germline at one junction end may stem from a read error. The chain links TRBV7-6 to TRBJ2-1; no reliable D call. The germline V gene encodes CDR1 SGHVS and CDR2 FNYEAQ. CDR3 length equals 15 residues. The CDR3 reads CASSLAGTNNNERFF. CDR3 sequence (DNA): TGTGCCAGCAGCTTAGCTGGCACTAACAACAATGAGCGGTTCTTC.

This clonotype showed up many times. The chain has TRBV7-2 and TRBJ1-1; 7 nucleotides match TRBD1. CDR1 and CDR2 from the germline V gene are SGHTA and FQGNSA. The CDR3 spans 15 residues. Trimming removed 3 bases from V and 1 base from J; junction bases left unmatched: 5. CDR3 loop: CASSFSGTANTEAFF. CDR3 in DNA: TGTGCCAGCAGCTTTTCCGGGACAGCGAACACTGAAGCTTTCTTT.

This clonotype was detected a few times. DNA of the CDR3: TGTGCCAGCAGCACCGATAGGGGAGCAAGAATCGGGGAGCTGTTTTTT. It translates to CASSTDRGARIGELFF. The rearrangement links TRBV11-1 to TRBJ2-2; D may correspond to TRBD1 or TRBD2 (5 bases each). Germline CDR1 SGHAT, CDR2 FQDESV (reference sequence). The CDR3 spans 16 residues. V was pared by 5 bases and J by 7 bases, with 20 bases between. Complete variable domain (other parts from reference TRBV11-1 and TRBJ2-2): EAEVAQSPRYKITEKSQAVAFWCDPISGHATLYWYRQILGQGPELLVQFQDESVVDDSQLPKDRFSAERLKGVDSTLKIQPAELGDSAMYLCASSTDRGARIGELFFGEGSRLTVL.

The chain is built from TRBV11-3 and TRBJ1-3; the D gene is possibly TRBD1 (5 bases). The V gene's germline CDR1 is SGHNT and CDR2 YENEEA. The V gene lost 6 bases and the J gene lost 2 bases, with 14 bases spanning the gap. The CDR3 runs to 15 residues. Here the CDR3 reads CASRGGGTAGNTIYF. The CDR3, as DNA: TGTGCCAGCAGAGGTGGGGGTACCGCTGGAAACACCATATATTTT.

The chain links TRBV6-1 to TRBJ2-3; 11 nucleotides agree with TRBD2. This CDR3 is built from 16 residues. V was pared by 7 bases and J by 5 bases, with 11 bases of the junction left unmatched. Germline V gene lookup returns CDR1 MNHNS and CDR2 SASEGT. CDR3 in DNA: TGTGCCAGCAACCGGGAGGGGACTAGCGGAGTAGATACGCAGTATTTT. Protein product: CASNREGTSGVDTQYF.

The CDR3 DNA reads TGCGCCAGCAGCTGGGGGGCTGATACGCAGTATTTT. It is translated as CASSWGADTQYF. The chain is built from TRBV5-1 and TRBJ2-3; the D call may be TRBD1 or TRBD2 (6 bases each). The CDR3 runs to 12 residues. The germline V and J ends were trimmed by 3 bases and 6 bases, with 8 bases remaining between them. Germline V gene sequence: CDR1 SGHRS, CDR2 YFSETQ.

The chain is built from TRBV6-1 and TRBJ1-2; D possibly corresponds to TRBD1 (6 bases). There are 14 residues in the CDR3. Trimming pared 6 bases from V and 4 bases from J, leaving 15 bases between. Germline lookup yields CDR1 MNHNS and CDR2 SASEGT. The CDR3 sequence: CASSRRDTFYGYTF. The CDR3 DNA reads TGTGCCAGCAGCCGCCGGGACACCTTCTATGGCTACACCTTC.

The V gene is TRBV11-1, the J gene TRBJ1-5; D gene uncertain. The CDR3 contains 14 residues. V was cut by 3 bases and J by 5 bases, with 11 bases left in between. From germline, CDR1 is SGHAT and CDR2 FQDESV (reference sequence). The CDR3 bases are TGTGCCAGCAGCTTCGAAATGTCCCATCAGCCCCAGCATTTT. Residues: CASSFEMSHQPQHF.